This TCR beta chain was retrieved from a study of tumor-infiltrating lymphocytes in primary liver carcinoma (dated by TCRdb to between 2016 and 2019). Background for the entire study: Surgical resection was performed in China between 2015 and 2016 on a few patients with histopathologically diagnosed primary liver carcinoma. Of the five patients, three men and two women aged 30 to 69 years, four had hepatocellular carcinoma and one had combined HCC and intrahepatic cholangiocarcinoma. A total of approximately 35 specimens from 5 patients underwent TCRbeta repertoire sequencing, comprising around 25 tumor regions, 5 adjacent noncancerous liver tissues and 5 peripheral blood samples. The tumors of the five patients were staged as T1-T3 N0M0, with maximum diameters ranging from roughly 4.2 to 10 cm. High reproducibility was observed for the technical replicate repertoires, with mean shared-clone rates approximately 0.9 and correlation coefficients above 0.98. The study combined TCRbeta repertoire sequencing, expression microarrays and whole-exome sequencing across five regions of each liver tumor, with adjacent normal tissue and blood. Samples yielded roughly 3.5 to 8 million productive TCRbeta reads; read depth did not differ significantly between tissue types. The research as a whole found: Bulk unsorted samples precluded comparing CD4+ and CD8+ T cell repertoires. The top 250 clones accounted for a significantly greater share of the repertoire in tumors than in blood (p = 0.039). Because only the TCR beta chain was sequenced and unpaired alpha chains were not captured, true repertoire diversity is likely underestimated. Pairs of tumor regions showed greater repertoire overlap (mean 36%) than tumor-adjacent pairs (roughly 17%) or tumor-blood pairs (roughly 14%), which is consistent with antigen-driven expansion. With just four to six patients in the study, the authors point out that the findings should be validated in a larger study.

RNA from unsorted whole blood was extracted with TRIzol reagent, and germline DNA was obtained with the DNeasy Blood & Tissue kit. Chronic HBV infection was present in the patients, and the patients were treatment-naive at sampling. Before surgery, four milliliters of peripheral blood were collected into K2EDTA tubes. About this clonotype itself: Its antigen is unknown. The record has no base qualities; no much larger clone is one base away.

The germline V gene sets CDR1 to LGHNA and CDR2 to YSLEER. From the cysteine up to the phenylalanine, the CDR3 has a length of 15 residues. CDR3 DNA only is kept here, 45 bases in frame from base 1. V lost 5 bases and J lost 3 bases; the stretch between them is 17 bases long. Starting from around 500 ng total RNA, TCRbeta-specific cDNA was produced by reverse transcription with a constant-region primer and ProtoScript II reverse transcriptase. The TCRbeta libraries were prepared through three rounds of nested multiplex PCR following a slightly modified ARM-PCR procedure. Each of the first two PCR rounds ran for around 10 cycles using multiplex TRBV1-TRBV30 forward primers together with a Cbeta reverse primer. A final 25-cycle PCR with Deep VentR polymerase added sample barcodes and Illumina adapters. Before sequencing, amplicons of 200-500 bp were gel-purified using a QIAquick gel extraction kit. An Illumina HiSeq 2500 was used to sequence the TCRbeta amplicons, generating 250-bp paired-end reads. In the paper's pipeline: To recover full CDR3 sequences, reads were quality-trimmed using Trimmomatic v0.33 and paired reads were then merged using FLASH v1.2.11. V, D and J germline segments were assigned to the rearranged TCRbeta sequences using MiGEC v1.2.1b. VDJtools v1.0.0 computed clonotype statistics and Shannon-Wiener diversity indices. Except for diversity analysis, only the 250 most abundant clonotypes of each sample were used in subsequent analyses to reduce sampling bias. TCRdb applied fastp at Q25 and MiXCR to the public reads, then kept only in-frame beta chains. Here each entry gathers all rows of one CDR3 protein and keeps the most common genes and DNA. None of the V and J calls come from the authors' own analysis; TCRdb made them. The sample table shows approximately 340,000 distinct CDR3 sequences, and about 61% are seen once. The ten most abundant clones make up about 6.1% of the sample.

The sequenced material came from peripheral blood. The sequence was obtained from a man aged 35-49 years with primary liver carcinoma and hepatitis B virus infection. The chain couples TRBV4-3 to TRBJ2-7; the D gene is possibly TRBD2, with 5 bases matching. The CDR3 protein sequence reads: CASSTGISEDYEQYF. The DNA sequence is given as TGCGCCAGCAGCACTGGGATTAGCGAGGACTACGAGCAGTACTTC.